The 18 T cell receptor beta chains given below trace back to one sample, sequenced in a study of blood T cell repertoires in COVID-19. The method was immunoSEQ multiplex PCR; TCRdb's version includes in-frame clones alone and lacks a portion of them. The repertoire includes around 220,000 clones, around nine tenths of them detected once, and under 2.5% sits in the top ten. The sequenced sample was PBMCs or T cells enriched from blood (not recorded which). These receptors all come from a woman in her late teens or twenties who had recovered from COVID-19.

Only one count was recorded for this clone. The chain uses TRBV11-2 and TRBJ2-2; 7 positions agree with TRBD2. Germline V gives CDR1 SGHAT, CDR2 FQNNGV. J lost 3 bases, V lost 2 bases, and 9 bases had no gene match. The CDR3 contains 17 residues. CDR3 residues: CASSLFGGLDDTGELFF. CDR3 sequence (DNA): TGTGCCAGCAGCTTATTCGGCGGACTAGATGACACCGGGGAGCTGTTTTTT.

Worth noting for this clone: Given a much more abundant clone one base away, this may be a read error. The chain employs TRBV28 and TRBJ1-5, with D possibly TRBD1 on 5 matching bases. The V gene lost 2 bases and the J gene lost 6 bases, with 11 bases spanning the gap. There are 14 residues in the CDR3. Germline CDR1 reads MDHEN; CDR2 reads SYDVKM. This CDR3 reads CASSLRQGTQPQHF. CDR3 coding DNA: TGTGCCAGCAGTTTAAGGCAGGGAACTCAGCCCCAGCATTTT.

The chain employs TRBV27 and TRBJ1-2; D gene unclear. Trimming left V 6 bases short and J 4 bases short, with 15 bases between. The CDR3 contains 14 residues. In germline, CDR1 is MNHEY, CDR2 SMNVEV (reference sequence). The CDR3 coding sequence is TGTGCCAGCAGCCCCCGTCTTCTGCGCTATGGCTACACCTTC. This sequence encodes CASSPRLLRYGYTF.

The J gene is TRBJ2-7, the V gene TRBV11-2; no clear D gene. The V end lost 4 bases, the J end lost 2 bases, and 3 bases lay between the germline ends. The CDR3 loop spans 11 amino acids. CDR1 is SGHAT, CDR2 FQNNGV, per germline. CDR3 in DNA: TGTGCCAGCAGCTCCGCCTACGAGCAGTACTTC. Its protein product is CASSSAYEQYF.

The V and J genes are TRBV28 and TRBJ1-4, with unresolved D. The CDR3 sequence is 14 residues long. Trimming cost V 6 bases and J 8 bases, with 16 bases left between them. The germline V gene has CDR1 MDHEN and CDR2 SYDVKM. This CDR3 is CASSPTDKPEKLFF. The CDR3 nucleotides are TGTGCCAGCAGCCCAACTGACAAGCCCGAAAAACTGTTTTTT.

Concerning this clone itself: The junction shows a germline mismatch at one end, possibly a read error. The chain carries TRBV7-7 and TRBJ2-3; TRBD1 matches 11 bases. The CDR3 contains 15 residues. Per germline, CDR1 SSHAT and CDR2 FNYEAQ (reference sequence). The CDR3 DNA reads as TGTGCTAGCAGCCCTGGACAGGGGGCTGTCGATACGCAGTATTTT. Its translation: CASSPGQGAVDTQYF.

The V gene is TRBV28, the J gene TRBJ1-1; unclear D gene. Germline CDR1 and CDR2: MDHEN and SYDVKM. This CDR3 is 13 amino acids long. The ends were cut back, 3 bases at V and 3 bases at J, with 8 bases in the middle. The DNA of the CDR3 is TGTGCCAGCAGTTTGCTCCGGGACACTGAAGCTTTCTTT. The encoded protein is CASSLLRDTEAFF.

The chain combines TRBV5-8 with TRBJ2-7, with 10 positions matching TRBD1. Per the germline V gene, CDR1 is SGHTS and CDR2 is YDEGEE. CDR3 length equals 15 residues. The V segment lost 4 bases and the J segment 5 bases; nucleotides outside the gene matches: 9. The chain's CDR3 is CASSPRRDRGNEQYF. The CDR3, as DNA: TGTGCCAGCAGCCCTCGCCGGGACAGGGGCAACGAGCAGTACTTC.

This rearrangement joins TRBV18 to TRBJ2-1; 7 bases are shared with TRBD2. This CDR3 is 13 amino acids long. Trimming took 3 bases from V and 9 from J; bases not matched to a gene: 5. Per the germline V gene, CDR1 is KGHSH and CDR2 is LQKENI. The DNA of the CDR3 is TGTGCCAGCTCACCCGCTCCGGGAGGTGAGCAGTTCTTC. Amino acid sequence: CASSPAPGGEQFF.

This chain uses TRBV5-1 with TRBJ1-4; possibly TRBD1 for D (6 bases). V lost 4 bases to trimming and J lost 2 bases, with 12 bases between them. Germline V gives CDR1 SGHRS, CDR2 YFSETQ. CDR3 length: 15 amino acids. CDR3 sequence reads: CASSITGSTNEKLFF. CDR3 nucleotide sequence: TGCGCCAGCAGCATTACAGGGTCCACTAATGAAAAACTGTTTTTT.

The V and J genes are TRBV5-6 and TRBJ1-2; D is possibly TRBD1 (5 bases). V lost 4 bases, J lost 8 bases, and 15 bases lay in between. Germline V gene sequence: CDR1 SGHDT, CDR2 YYEEEE. The CDR3 sequence is 13 residues long. The CDR3 region is CASSPGGVEGYTF. CDR3 bases: TGTGCCAGCAGCCCGGGAGGGGTTGAAGGCTACACCTTC.

The chain recombines TRBV2 with TRBJ2-2; D possibly corresponds to TRBD1 (8 bases). Germline-derived CDR1 and CDR2 are SNHLY and FYNNEI. The CDR3 loop spans 20 amino acids. V lost 9 bases and J lost 6, with 35 bases in between. The CDR3 region is CASTHFQGAHAGVFPGELFF. The CDR3 nucleotides read TGTGCCAGTACGCATTTTCAGGGGGCCCACGCGGGAGTGTTCCCCGGGGAGCTGTTTTTT.

CDR3 residues: CASSQERVGGYTF. The CDR3 region has the DNA TGTGCCAGCAGCCAAGAGAGAGTCGGTGGCTACACCTTC. The V and J genes are TRBV14 and TRBJ1-2; D is ambiguous. CDR3 length: 13 amino acids. Trimming pared 0 bases from V and 7 bases from J, leaving 9 bases between. Germline V lookup: CDR1 SGHDN, CDR2 FVKESK.

The V and J genes are TRBV27 and TRBJ1-1, with 8 bases lining up with TRBD1. This CDR3 comprises 22 residues. Germline V lookup: CDR1 MNHEY, CDR2 SMNVEV (reference sequence). The trim removed 2 bases at V and 6 bases at J, leaving 29 bases unmatched. CDR3 sequence: CASSLIPFTGGGILTRNPEAFF. As DNA, the CDR3 is TGTGCCAGCAGTTTAATTCCCTTTACAGGGGGAGGAATTCTCACCAGAAACCCTGAAGCTTTCTTT.

This clone was observed a handful of times. The CDR3 coding sequence is TGTGCCAGCAGCCCCGGTAGCGGGGCCGGGACCCAGTACTTC. It translates to CASSPGSGAGTQYF. V usage is TRBV7-2 and J usage is TRBJ2-5; 8 bases map to TRBD2. The CDR3 is 14 amino acids. Unmatched junction bases numbered 9, after V lost 5 bases and J lost 7 bases. CDR1 is SGHTA, CDR2 FQGNSA, per germline.

The chain recombines TRBV6-5 with TRBJ1-6; D is ambiguous. The germline V and J ends were trimmed by 0 bases and 9 bases, with 6 bases remaining between them. The germline gives CDR1 MNHEY, CDR2 SVGAGI. The CDR3 totals 13 residues. CDR3 loop: CASSYSQISPLHF. CDR3 DNA: TGTGCCAGCAGTTACTCCCAGATTTCACCCCTCCACTTT.

This chain uses TRBV24-1 with TRBJ1-5; 8 nucleotides match TRBD1. The CDR3 has 16 residues. CDR1 KGHDR and CDR2 SFDVKD come from the germline V gene. V lost 9 bases and J lost 5; bases outside the gene matches: 14. As DNA, the CDR3 is TGTGCCACCGCGTCGTCCGGACAGGGAATCGATCAGCCCCAGCATTTT. This encodes CATASSGQGIDQPQHF.

The V call is TRBV5-1, the J call TRBJ2-7; D is perhaps TRBD1 (5 bases). Between the trimmed V and J ends, which lost 4 bases and 3 bases, there was a span of 17 bases. Germline loops: CDR1 SGHRS, CDR2 YFSETQ. This CDR3 is built from 15 residues. The CDR3 nucleotides read TGCGCCAGCAGCCTTTCACAGGCGGCCTACTACGAGCAGTACTTC. It is translated as CASSLSQAAYYEQYF.